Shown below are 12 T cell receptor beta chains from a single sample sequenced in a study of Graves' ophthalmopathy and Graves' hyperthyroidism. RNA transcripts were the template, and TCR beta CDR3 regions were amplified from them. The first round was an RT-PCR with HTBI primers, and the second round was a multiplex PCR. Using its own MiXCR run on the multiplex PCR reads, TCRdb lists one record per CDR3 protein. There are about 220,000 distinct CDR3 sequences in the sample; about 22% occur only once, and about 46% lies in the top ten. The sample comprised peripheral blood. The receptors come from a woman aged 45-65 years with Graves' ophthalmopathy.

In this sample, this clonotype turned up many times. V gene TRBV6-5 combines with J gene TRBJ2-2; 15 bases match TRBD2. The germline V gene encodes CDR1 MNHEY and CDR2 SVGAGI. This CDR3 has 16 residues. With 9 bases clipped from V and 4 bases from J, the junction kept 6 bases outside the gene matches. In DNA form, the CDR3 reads TGTGCCAGTAGGACTAGCGGGAGGGCCGCCACCGGGGAGCTGTTTTTT. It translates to CASRTSGRAATGELFF.

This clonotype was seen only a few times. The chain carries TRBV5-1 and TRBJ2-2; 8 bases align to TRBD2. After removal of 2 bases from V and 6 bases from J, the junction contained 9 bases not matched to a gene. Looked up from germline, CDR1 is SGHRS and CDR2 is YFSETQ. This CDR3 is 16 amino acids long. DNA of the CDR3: TGCGCCAGCAGCTTCGGGAAGCCGCGGGGGGCCGGGGAGCTGTTTTTT. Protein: CASSFGKPRGAGELFF.

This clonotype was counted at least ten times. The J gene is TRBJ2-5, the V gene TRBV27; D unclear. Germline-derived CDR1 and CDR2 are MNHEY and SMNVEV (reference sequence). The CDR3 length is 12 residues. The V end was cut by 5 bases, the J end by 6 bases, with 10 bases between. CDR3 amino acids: CASSHPGQTQYF. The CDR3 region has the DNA TGTGCCAGCAGTCATCCGGGTCAGACCCAGTACTTC.

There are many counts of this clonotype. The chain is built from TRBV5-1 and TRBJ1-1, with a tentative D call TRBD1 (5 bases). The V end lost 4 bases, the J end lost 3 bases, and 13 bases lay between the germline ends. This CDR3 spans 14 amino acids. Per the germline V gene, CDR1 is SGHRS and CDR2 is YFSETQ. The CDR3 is CASSTAGPYTEAFF. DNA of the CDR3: TGCGCCAGCAGCACCGCAGGGCCCTACACTGAAGCTTTCTTT.

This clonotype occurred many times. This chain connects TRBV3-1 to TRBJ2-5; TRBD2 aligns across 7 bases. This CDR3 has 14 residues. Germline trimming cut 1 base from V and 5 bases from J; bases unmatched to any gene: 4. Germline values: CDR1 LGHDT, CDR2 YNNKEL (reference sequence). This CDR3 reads CASSQVGLEETQYF. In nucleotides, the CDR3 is TGTGCCAGCAGCCAAGTTGGACTAGAGGAGACCCAGTACTTC.

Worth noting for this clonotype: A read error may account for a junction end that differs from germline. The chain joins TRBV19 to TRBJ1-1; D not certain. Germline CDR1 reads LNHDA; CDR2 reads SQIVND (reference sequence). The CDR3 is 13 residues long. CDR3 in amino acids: CASSVQVNTEASF. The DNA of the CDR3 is TGTGCCAGTAGTGTTCAGGTGAACACTGAAGCTTCCTTT. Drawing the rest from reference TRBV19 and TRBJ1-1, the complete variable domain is DGGITQSPKYLFRKEGQNVTLSCEQNLNHDAMYWYRQDPGQGLRLIYYSQIVNDFQKGDIAEGYSVSREKKESFPLTVTSAQKNPTAFYLCASSVQVNTEASFGQGTRLTVV.

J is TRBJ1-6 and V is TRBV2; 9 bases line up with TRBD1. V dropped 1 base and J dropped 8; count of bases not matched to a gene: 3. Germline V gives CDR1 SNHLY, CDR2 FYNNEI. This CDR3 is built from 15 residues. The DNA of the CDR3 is TGTGCCAGCAGTGAAGAGGGACAGGGCTATTCACCCCTCCACTTT. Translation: CASSEEGQGYSPLHF. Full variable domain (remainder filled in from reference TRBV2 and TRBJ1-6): EPEVTQTPSHQVTQMGQEVILRCVPISNHLYFYWYRQILGQKVEFLVSFYNNEISEKSEIFDDQFSVERPDGSNFTLKIRSTKLEDSAMYFCASSEEGQGYSPLHFGNGTRLTVT.

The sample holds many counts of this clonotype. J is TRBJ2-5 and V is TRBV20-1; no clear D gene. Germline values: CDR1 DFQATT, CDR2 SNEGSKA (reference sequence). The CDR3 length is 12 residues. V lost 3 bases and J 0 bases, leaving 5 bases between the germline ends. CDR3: CSASTNQETQYF. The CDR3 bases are TGCAGTGCTAGCACAAACCAAGAGACCCAGTACTTC.

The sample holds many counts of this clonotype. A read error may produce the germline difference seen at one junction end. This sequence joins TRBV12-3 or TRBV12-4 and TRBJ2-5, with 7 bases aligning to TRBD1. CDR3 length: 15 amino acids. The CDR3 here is CASSPGQATQGTQYF. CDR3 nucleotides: TGTGCCAGCAGTCCCGGACAGGCCACCCAAGGGACCCAGTACTTC.

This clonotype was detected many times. The CDR3 protein is CASSFSDSHYGYTF. DNA of the CDR3: TGTGCCAGCAGCTTTTCCGACTCCCACTATGGCTACACCTTC. V usage is TRBV11-2 and J usage is TRBJ1-2; unclear D gene. CDR1 SGHAT and CDR2 FQNNGV come from the germline V gene. The length of the CDR3 is 14 residues. Trimming took off 3 bases at V and 3 bases at J, with 11 bases between the two ends.

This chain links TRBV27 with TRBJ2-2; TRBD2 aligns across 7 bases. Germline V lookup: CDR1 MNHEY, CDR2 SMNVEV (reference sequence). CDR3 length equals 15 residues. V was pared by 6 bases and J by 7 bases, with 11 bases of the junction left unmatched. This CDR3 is CASRRSNGGIGELFF. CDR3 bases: TGTGCCAGCAGACGGTCTAACGGGGGGATCGGGGAGCTGTTTTTT.

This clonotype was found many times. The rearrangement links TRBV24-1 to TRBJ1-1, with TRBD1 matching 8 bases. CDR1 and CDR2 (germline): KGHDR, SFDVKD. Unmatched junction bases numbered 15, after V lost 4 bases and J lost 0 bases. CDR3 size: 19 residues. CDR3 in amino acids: CATSDSRTHRGKVNTEAFF. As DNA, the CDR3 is TGTGCCACCAGTGACTCGCGAACGCACAGGGGGAAGGTGAACACTGAAGCTTTCTTT.